This T cell receptor (beta chain) was sequenced during a study of T cell repertoires in aging, cancer and after chemotherapy. Turning to the study itself: Glioblastoma patients receiving temozolomide-based therapy gave paired samples before and after chemotherapy. About 10 million TCR reads made up the full dataset. Study conclusions and caveats: These repertoire data do not allow conclusions about immunological memory after chemotherapy.

Multiplex touch-down PCR with TRB-A/B primers amplified rearranged V-D-J TRB sequences. TCRdb re-called the multiplex PCR reads through MiXCR, storing one row per CDR3 protein. The profile shows over 1,500 distinct CDR3 sequences, 20% to 30% of them singletons. Amplification of TCR beta used genomic DNA extracted from peripheral blood. A remark on this clonotype: The antigen is not known.

This CDR3 comprises 13 residues. Germline-derived CDR1 and CDR2 are SQVTM and ANQGSEA. The V end lost 4 bases, the J end lost 0 bases, and 9 bases lay between the germline ends. The chain combines TRBV29-1 with TRBJ1-1, with D perhaps TRBD1 (5 bases). Sequencing input: blood. This TCR derives from a human donor with a solid tumor. The CDR3 loop reads CSVVETVNTEAFF. The DNA for the CDR3 is TGCAGCGTTGTAGAGACAGTGAACACTGAAGCTTTCTTT. The variable domain in full, completed from reference TRBV29-1 and TRBJ1-1, reads SAVISQKPSRDICQRGTSLTIQCQVDSQVTMMFWYRQQPGQSLTLIATANQGSEATYESGFVIDKFPISRPNLTFSTLTVSNMSPEDSSIYLCSVVETVNTEAFFGQGTRLTVV.